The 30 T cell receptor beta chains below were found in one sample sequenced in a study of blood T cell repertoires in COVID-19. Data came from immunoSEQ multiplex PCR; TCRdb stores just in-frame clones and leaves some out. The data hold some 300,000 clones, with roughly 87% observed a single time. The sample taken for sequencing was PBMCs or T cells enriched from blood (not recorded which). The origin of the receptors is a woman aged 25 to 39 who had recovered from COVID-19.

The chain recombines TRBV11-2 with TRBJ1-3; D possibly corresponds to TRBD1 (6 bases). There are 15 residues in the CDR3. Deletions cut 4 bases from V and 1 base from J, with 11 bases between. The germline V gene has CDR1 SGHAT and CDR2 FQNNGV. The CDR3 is CASSSRGSSGNTIYF. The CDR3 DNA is TGTGCCAGCAGCTCCAGGGGCAGTTCTGGAAACACCATATATTTT.

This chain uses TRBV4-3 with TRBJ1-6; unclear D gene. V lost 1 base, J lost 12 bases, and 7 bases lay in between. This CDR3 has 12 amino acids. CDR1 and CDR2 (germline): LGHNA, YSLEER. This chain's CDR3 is CASSQVSGPLHF. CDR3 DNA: TGCGCCAGCAGCCAAGTGTCCGGACCCCTCCACTTT.

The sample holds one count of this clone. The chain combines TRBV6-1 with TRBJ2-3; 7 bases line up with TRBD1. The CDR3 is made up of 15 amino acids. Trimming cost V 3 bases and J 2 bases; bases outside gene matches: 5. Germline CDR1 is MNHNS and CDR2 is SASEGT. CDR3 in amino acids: CASSEGQTPTDTQYF. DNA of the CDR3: TGTGCCAGCAGTGAGGGACAGACACCCACAGATACGCAGTATTTT.

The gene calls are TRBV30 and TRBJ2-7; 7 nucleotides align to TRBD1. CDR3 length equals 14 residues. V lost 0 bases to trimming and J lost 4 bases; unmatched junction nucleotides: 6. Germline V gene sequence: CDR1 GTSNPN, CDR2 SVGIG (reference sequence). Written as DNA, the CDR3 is TGTGCCTGGAGTGTAGGGACAGCTTCTTACGAGCAGTACTTC. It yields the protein CAWSVGTASYEQYF.

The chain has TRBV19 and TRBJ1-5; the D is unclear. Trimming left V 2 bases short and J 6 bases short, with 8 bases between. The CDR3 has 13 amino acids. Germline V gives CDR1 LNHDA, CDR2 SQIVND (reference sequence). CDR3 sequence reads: CASSIREVQPQHF. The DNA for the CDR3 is TGTGCCAGTAGTATACGTGAGGTTCAGCCCCAGCATTTT.

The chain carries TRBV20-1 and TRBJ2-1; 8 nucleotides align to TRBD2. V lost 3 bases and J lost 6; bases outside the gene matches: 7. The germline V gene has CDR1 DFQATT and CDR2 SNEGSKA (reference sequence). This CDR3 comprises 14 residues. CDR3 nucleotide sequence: TGCAGTGCTAGTCGTCGGGGGGGGCGCAATGAGCAGTTCTTC. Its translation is CSASRRGGRNEQFF.

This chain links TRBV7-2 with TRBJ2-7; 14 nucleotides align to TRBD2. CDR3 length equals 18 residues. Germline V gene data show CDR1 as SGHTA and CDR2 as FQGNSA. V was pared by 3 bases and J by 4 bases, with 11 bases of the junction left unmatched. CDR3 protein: CASSLGLAGVFPTYEQYF. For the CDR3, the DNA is TGTGCCAGCAGCTTGGGACTAGCGGGAGTATTCCCCACTTACGAGCAGTACTTC.

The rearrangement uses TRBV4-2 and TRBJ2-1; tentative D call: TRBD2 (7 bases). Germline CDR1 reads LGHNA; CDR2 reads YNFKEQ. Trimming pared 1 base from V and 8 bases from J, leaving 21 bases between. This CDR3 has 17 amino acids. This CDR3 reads CASSQVLGQGGGHEQFF. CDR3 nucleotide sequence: TGTGCCAGCAGCCAAGTCTTGGGGCAAGGGGGGGGCCATGAGCAGTTCTTC.

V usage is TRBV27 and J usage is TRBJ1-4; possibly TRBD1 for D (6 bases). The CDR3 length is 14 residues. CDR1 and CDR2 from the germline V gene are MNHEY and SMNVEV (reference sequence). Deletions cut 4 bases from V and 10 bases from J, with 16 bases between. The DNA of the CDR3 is TGTGCCAGCAGTTCTCGCCGGTCCAGGGGAAAACTGTTTTTT. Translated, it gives CASSSRRSRGKLFF.

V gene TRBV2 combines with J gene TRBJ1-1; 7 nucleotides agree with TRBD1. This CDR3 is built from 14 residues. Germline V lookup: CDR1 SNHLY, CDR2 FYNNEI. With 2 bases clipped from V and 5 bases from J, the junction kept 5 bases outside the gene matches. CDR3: CASSEQPRGTEAFF. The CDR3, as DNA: TGTGCCAGCAGTGAACAGCCCAGGGGGACTGAAGCTTTCTTT.

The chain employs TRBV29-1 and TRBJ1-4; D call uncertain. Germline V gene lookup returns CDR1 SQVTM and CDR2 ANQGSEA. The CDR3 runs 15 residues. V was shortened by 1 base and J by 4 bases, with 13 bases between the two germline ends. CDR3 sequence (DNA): TGCAGCGTTGAAGGACTGCCCGGAAATAATGAAAAACTGTTTTTT. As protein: CSVEGLPGNNEKLFF.

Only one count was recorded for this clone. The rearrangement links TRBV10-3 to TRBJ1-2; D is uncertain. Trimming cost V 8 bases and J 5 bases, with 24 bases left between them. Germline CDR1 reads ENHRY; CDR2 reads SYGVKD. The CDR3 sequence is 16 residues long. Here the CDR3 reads CAIGREISRTDYGYTF. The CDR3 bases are TGTGCCATCGGTAGGGAGATTTCCAGGACGGATTATGGCTACACCTTC.

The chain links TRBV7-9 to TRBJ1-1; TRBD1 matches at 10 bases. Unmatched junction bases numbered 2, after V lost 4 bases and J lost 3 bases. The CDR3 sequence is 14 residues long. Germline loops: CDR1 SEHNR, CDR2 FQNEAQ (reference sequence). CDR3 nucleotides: TGTGCCAGCAGCTCCGGGACAGGGGACACTGAAGCTTTCTTT. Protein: CASSSGTGDTEAFF. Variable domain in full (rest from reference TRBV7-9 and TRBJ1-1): DTGVSQNPRHKITKRGQNVTFRCDPISEHNRLYWYRQTLGQGPEFLTYFQNEAQLEKSRLLSDRFSAERPKGSFSTLEIQRTEQGDSAMYLCASSSGTGDTEAFFGQGTRLTVV.

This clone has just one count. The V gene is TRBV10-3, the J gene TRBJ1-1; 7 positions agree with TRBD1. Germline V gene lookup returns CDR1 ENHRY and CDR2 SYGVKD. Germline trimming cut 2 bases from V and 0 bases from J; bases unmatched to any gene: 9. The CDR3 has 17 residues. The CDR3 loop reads CAISENRGAAMNTEAFF. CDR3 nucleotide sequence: TGTGCCATCAGTGAGAACAGGGGAGCCGCAATGAACACTGAAGCTTTCTTT.

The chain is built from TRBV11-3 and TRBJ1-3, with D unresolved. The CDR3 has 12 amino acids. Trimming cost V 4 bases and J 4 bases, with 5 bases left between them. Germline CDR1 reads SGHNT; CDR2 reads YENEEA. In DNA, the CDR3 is TGTGCCAGCAGCTGGGCGGGAAACACCATATATTTT. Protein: CASSWAGNTIYF.

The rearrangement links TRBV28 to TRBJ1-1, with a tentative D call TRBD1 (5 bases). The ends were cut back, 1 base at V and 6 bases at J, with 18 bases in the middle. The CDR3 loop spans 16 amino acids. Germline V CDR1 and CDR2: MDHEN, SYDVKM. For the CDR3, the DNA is TGTGCCAGCAGTTTATTTGGGGGAGGGCCGGACGCTGAAGCTTTCTTT. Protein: CASSLFGGGPDAEAFF.

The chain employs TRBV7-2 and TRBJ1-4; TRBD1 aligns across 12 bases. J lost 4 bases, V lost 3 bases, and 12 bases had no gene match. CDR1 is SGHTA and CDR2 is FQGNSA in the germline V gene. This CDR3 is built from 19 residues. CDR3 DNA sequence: TGTGCCAGCAGCTTGAGGAACGGGACAGGGGGCTTTCGTAATGAAAAACTGTTTTTT. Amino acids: CASSLRNGTGGFRNEKLFF.

CDR3 in DNA: TGTGCCAGTAACGACAGGGGCAGTCAGCCCCAGCATTTT. It yields the protein CASNDRGSQPQHF. This chain joins TRBV19 and TRBJ1-5; 8 bases map to TRBD1. V shed 7 bases, J shed 6 bases, and the junction held 5 bases outside the gene matches. Per germline, CDR1 LNHDA and CDR2 SQIVND (reference sequence). CDR3 size: 13 residues. Full variable domain (remainder filled in from reference TRBV19 and TRBJ1-5): DGGITQSPKYLFRKEGQNVTLSCEQNLNHDAMYWYRQDPGQGLRLIYYSQIVNDFQKGDIAEGYSVSREKKESFPLTVTSAQKNPTAFYLCASNDRGSQPQHFGDGTRLSIL.

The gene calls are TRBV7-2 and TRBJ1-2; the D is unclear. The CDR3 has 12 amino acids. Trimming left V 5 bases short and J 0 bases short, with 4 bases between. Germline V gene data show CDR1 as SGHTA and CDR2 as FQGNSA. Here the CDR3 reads CASSQANYGYTF. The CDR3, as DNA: TGTGCCAGCAGCCAGGCTAACTATGGCTACACCTTC.

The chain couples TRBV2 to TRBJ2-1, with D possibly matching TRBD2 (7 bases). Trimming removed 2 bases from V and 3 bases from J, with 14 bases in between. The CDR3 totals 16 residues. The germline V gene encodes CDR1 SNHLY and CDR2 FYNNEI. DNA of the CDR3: TGTGCCAGCAGTGAAAGGGGGGCTAGCGGCTACAATGAGCAGTTCTTC. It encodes CASSERGASGYNEQFF.

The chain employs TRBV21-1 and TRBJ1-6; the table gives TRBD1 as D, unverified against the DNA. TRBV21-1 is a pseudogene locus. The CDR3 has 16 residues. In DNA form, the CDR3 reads TGTGCCAGCAGCAAAGGGCCGGCTCAGGTAAATTCACCCCTCCACTTT. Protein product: CASSKGPAQVNSPLHF.

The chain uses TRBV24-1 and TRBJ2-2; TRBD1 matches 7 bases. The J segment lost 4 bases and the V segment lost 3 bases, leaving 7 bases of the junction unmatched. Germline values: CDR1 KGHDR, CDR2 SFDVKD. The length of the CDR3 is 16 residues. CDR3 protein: CATSDPDRRSTGELFF. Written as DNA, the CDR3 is TGTGCCACCAGTGATCCGGACAGGAGAAGCACCGGGGAGCTGTTTTTT.

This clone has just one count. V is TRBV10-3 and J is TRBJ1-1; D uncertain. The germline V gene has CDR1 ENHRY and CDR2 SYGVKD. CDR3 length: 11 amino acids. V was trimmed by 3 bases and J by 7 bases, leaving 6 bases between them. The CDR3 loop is CAISERGEAFF. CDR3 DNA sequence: TGTGCCATCAGTGAACGGGGTGAAGCTTTCTTT.

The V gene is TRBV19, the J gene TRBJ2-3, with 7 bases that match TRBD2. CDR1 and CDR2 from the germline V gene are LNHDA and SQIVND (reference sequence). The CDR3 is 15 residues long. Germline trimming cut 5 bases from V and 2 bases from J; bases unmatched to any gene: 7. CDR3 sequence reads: CASSYRGVITDTQYF. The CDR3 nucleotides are TGTGCCAGTAGTTATCGGGGGGTCATCACAGATACGCAGTATTTT.

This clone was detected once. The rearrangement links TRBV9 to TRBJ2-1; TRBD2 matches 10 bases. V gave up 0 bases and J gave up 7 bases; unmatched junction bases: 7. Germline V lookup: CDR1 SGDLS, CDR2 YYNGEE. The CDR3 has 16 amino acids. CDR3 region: CASSVGLAGDGNEQFF. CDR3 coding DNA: TGTGCCAGCAGCGTAGGGCTAGCGGGGGATGGGAATGAGCAGTTCTTC.

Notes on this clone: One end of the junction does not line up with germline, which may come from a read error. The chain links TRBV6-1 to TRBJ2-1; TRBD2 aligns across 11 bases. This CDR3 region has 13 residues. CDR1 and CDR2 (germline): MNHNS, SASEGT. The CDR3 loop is CASSEHTSGSWIF. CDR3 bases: TGTGCCAGCAGTGAACATACTAGCGGGAGTTGGATCTTC.

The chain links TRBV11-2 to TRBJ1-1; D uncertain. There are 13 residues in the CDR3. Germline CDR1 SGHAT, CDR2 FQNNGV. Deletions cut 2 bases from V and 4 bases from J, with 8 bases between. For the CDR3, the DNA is TGTGCCAGCAGCTTAAATACAGTCACTGAAGCTTTCTTT. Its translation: CASSLNTVTEAFF.

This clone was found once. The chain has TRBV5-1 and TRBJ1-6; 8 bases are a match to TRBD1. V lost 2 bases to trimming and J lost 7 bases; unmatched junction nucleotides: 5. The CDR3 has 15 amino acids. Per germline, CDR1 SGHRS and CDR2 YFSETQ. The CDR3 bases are TGCGCCAGCAGCTTATCGGGACAGGAGAATTCACCCCTCCACTTT. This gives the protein CASSLSGQENSPLHF.

The CDR3 DNA reads as TGTGCCATCACCGGAGATAGCGGGAGACGGGGCGGGGAGCTGTTTTTT. Its translation: CAITGDSGRRGGELFF. The chain carries TRBV10-3 and TRBJ2-2; TRBD2 aligns across 9 bases. V lost 7 bases, J lost 7 bases, and 13 bases stayed unmatched. The CDR3 runs 16 residues. Per germline, CDR1 ENHRY and CDR2 SYGVKD.

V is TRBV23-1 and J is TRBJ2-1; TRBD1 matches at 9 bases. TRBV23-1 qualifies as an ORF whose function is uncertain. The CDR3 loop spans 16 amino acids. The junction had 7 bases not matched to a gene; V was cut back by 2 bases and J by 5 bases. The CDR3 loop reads CASSQTPDRGHNEQFF. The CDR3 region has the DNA TGCGCCAGCAGTCAAACCCCGGACAGGGGCCACAATGAGCAGTTCTTC.